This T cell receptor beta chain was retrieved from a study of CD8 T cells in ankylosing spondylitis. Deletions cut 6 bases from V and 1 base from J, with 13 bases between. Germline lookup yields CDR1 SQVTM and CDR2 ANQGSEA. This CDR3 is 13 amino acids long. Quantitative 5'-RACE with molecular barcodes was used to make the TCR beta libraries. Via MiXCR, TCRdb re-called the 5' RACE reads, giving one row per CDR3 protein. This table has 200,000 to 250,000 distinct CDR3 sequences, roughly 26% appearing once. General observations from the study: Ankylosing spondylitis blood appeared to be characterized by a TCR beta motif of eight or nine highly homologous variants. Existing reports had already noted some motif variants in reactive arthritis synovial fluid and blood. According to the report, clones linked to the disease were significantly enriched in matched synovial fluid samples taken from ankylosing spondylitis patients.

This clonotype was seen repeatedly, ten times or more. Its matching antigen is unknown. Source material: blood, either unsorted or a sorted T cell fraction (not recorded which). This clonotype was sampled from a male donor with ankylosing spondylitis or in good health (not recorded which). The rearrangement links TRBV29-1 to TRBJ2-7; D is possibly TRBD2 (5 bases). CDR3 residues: CSVLGAVSYEQYF. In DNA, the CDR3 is TGCAGCGTGTTAGGAGCGGTTTCCTACGAGCAGTACTTC.